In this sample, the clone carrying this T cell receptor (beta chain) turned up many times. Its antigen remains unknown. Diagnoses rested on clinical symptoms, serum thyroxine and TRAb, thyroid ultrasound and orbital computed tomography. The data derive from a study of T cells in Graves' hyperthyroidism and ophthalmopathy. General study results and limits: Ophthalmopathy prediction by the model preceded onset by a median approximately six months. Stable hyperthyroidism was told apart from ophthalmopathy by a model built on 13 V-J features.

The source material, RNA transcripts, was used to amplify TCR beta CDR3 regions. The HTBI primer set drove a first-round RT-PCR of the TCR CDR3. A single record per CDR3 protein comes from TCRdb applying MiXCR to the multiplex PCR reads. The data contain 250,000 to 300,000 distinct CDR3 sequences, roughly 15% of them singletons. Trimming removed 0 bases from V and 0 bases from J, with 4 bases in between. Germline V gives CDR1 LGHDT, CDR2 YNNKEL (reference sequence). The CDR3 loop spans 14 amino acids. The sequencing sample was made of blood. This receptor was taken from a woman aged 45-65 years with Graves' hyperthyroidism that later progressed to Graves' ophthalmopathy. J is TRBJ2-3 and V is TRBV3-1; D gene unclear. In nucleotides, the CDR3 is TGTGCCAGCAGCCAAGAGACGAGCACAGATACGCAGTATTTT. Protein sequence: CASSQETSTDTQYF.